This paragraph covers one T cell receptor (beta chain) sequence. One junction end disagrees with the germline gene, perhaps due to a read error. The CDR3 sequence is 14 residues long. Germline V gene data show CDR1 as SGHTA and CDR2 as FQGNSA. Produced via immunoSEQ multiplex PCR; TCRdb's table is partial and in-frame only. The sample gives around 100,000 clones, 85% to 95% of which show up once; 1.4% is in the top ten. The sample comes from a study of T cells after somatic rescue of genetic block. Material for sequencing was peripheral blood mononuclear cells (PBMCs). The genes are TRBV7-2 and TRBJ2-7, with 9 bases matching TRBD1. The clonotype was recovered from a woman aged 18-30 years. CDR3 in amino acids: CAISEGGQGYEQYF. As DNA, the CDR3 is TGTGCCATCAGCGAGGGGGGACAGGGCTACGAGCAGTACTTC.